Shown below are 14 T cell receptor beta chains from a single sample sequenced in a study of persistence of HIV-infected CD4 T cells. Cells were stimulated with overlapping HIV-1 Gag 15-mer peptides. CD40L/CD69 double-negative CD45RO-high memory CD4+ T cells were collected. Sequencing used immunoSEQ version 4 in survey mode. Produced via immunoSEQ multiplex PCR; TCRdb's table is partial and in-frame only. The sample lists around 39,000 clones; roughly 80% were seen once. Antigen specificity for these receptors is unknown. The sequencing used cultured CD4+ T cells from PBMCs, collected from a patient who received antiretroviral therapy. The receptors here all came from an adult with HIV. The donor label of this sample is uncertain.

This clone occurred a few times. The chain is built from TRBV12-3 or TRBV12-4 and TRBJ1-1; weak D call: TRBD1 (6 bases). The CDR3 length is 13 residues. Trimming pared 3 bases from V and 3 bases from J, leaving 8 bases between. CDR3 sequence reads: CASSFNRDTEAFF. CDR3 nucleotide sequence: TGTGCCAGCAGTTTTAACAGGGACACTGAAGCTTTCTTT.

CDR3 nucleotides: TGTGCCAGCAGCGTAGGAGTCGGCGGCCCCTACGAGCAGTACGTC. This translates into CASSVGVGGPYEQYV. This chain uses TRBV9 with TRBJ2-7; D call uncertain. CDR3 length: 15 amino acids. CDR1 SGDLS and CDR2 YYNGEE come from the germline V gene. The V and J ends lost 0 bases and 2 bases respectively, with 12 bases between them.

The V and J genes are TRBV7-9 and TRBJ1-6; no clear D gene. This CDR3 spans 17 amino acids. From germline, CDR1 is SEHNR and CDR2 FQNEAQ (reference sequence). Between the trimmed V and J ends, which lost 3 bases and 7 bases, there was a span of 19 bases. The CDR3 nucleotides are TGTGCCAGCAGCTTCCCCCCAGGCGCTGTGAGGAATTCACCCCTCCACTTT. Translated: CASSFPPGAVRNSPLHF.

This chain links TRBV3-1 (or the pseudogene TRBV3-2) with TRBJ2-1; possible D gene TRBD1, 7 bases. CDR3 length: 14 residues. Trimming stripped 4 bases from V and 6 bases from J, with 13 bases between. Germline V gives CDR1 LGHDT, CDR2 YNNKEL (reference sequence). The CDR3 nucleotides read TGTGCCAGCAGCCGCGGGACAGATTCCAATGAGCAGTTCTTC. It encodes CASSRGTDSNEQFF.

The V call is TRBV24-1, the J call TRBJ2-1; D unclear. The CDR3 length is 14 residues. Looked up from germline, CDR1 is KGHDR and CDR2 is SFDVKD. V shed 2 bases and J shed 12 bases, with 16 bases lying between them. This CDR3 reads CATSDWSTGKGQFF. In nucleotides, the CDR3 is TGTGCCACCAGTGATTGGTCTACCGGCAAGGGGCAGTTCTTC.

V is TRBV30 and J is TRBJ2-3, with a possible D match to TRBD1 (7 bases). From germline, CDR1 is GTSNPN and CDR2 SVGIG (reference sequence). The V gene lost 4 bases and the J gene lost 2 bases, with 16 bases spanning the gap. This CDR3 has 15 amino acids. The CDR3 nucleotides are TGTGCCTGGAAGGCGGGACAGAGTCCCACAGATACGCAGTATTTT. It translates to CAWKAGQSPTDTQYF.

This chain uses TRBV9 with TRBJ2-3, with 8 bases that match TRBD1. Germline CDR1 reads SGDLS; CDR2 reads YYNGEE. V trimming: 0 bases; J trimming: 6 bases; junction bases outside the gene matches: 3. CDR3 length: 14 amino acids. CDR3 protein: CASSVGQGLDTQYF. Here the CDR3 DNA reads TGTGCCAGCAGCGTAGGACAGGGGCTGGATACGCAGTATTTT.

CDR3 loop: CASSLTELGESYGYTF. CDR3 nucleotide sequence: TGTGCCAGCAGCTTGACGGAGTTGGGGGAAAGCTATGGCTACACCTTC. The chain recombines TRBV5-5 with TRBJ1-2; a weak D match, TRBD1 (5 bases). Trimming stripped 1 base from V and 4 bases from J, with 17 bases between. The CDR3 totals 16 residues. Germline V lookup: CDR1 SGHKS, CDR2 YYEKEE (reference sequence).

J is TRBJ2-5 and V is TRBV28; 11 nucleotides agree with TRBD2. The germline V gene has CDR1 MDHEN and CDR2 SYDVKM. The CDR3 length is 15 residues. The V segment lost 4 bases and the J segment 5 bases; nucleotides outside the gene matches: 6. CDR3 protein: CASSSLAGGVETQYF. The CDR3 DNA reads TGTGCCAGCAGTTCTCTAGCGGGGGGCGTGGAGACCCAGTACTTC.

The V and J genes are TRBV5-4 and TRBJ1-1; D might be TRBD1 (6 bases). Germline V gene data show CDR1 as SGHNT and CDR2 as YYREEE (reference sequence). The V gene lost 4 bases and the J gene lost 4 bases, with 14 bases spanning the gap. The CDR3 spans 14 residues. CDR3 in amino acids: CASSPQGISTEAFF. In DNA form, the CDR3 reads TGTGCCAGCAGCCCGCAGGGGATAAGCACTGAAGCTTTCTTT. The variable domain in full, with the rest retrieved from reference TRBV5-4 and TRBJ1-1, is ETGVTQSPTHLIKTRGQQVTLRCSSQSGHNTVSWYQQALGQGPQFIFQYYREEENGRGNFPPRFSGLQFPNYSSELNVNALELDDSALYLCASSPQGISTEAFFGQGTRLTVV.

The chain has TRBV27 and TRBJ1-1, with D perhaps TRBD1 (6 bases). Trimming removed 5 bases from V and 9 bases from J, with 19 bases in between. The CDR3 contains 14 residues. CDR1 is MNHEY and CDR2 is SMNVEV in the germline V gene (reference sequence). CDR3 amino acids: CASSPYRGGNKAFF. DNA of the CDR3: TGTGCCAGCAGTCCCTATCGGGGGGGCAATAAAGCTTTCTTT.

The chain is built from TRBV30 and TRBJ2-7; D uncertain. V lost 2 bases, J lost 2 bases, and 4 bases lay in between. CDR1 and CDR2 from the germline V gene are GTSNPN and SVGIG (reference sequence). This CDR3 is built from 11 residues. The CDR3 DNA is TGTGCCTGGAGTCTGACCTACGAGCAGTACTTC. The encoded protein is CAWSLTYEQYF.

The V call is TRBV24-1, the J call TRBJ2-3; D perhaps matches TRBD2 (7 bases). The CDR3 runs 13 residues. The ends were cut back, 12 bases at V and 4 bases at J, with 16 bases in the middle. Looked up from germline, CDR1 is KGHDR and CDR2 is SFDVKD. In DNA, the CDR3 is TGTGCCTCCACGGGGGGCGCATCAGATACGCAGTATTTT. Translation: CASTGGASDTQYF.

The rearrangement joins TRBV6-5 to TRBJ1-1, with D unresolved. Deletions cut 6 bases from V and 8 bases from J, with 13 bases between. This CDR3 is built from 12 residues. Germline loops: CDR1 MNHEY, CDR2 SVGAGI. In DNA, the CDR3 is TGTGCCAGCAGATTTATGCGTCAAGAAGCTTTCTTT. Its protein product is CASRFMRQEAFF.